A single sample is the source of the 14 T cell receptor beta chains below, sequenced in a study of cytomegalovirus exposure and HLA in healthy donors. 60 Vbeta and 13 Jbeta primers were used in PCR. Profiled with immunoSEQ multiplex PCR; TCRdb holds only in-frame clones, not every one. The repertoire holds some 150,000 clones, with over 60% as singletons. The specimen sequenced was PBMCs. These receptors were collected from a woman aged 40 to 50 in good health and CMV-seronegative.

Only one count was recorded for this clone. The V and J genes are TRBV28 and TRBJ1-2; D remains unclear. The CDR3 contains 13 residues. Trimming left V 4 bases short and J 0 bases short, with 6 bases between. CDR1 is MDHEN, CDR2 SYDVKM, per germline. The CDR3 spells CASSSAPNYGYTF. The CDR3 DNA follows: TGTGCCAGCAGTTCTGCGCCTAACTATGGCTACACCTTC.

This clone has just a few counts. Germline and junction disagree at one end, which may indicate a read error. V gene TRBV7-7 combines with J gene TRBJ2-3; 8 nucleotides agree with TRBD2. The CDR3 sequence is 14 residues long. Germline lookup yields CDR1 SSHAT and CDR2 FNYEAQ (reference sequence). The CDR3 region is CASSPGTRTDTQYF. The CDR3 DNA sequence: TGTGCTAGCAGCCCCGGGACTAGAACAGATACGCAGTATTTT.

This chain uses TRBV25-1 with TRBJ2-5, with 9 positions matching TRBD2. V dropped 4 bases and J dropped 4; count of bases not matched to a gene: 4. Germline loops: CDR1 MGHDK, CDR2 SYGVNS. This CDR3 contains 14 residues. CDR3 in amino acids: CASSVAGAGETQYF. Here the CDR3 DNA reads TGTGCCAGCAGTGTAGCGGGAGCTGGAGAGACCCAGTACTTC.

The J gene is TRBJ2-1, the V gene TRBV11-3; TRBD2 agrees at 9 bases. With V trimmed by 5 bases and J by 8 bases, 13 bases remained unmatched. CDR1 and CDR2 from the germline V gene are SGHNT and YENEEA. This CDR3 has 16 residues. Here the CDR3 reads CASSPLGAGGMDEQFF. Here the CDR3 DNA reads TGTGCCAGCAGCCCTTTAGGAGCGGGAGGAATGGATGAGCAGTTCTTC. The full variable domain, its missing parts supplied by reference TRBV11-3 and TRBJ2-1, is EAGVVQSPRYKIIEKKQPVAFWCNPISGHNTLYWYLQNLGQGPELLIRYENEEAVDDSQLPKDRFSAERLKGVDSTLKIQPAELGDSAVYLCASSPLGAGGMDEQFFGPGTRLTVL.

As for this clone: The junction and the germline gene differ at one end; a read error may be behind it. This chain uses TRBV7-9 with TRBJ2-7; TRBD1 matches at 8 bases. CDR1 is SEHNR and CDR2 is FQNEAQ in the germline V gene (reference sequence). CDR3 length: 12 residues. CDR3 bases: TGTGCCAGCAGCTTAGGAGACAGGGGTCCGAACTTC. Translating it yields CASSLGDRGPNF.

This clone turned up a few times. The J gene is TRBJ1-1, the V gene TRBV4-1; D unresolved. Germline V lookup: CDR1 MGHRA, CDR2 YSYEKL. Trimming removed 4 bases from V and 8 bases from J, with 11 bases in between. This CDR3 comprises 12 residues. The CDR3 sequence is CASSPHRAEAFF. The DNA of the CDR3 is TGCGCCAGCAGCCCCCACAGAGCCGAAGCTTTCTTT.

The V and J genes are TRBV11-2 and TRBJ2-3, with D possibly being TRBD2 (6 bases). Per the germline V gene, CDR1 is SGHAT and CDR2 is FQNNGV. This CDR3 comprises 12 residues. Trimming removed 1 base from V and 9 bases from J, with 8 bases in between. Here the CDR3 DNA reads TGTGCCAGCAGCTTAGGTGGGGGGACGCAGTATTTT. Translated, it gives CASSLGGGTQYF.

DNA for the CDR3: TGCGCCAGCAGCATCGACAGGGGGCCGTCCGGGGAGCTGTTTTTT. Protein product: CASSIDRGPSGELFF. The genes are TRBV5-1 and TRBJ2-2; 10 nucleotides match TRBD1. Trimming took 4 bases from V and 6 from J; bases not matched to a gene: 6. The germline CDR1 and CDR2 sequences are SGHRS and YFSETQ. CDR3 size: 15 residues.

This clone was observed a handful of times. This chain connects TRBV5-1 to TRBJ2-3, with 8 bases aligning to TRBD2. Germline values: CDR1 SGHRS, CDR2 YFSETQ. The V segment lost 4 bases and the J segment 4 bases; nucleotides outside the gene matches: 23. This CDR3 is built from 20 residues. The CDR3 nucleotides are TGCGCCAGCAGCCCGCAATTTGTGTCGGCGGGAGGTGGGGGCCCAGATACGCAGTATTTT. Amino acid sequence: CASSPQFVSAGGGGPDTQYF.

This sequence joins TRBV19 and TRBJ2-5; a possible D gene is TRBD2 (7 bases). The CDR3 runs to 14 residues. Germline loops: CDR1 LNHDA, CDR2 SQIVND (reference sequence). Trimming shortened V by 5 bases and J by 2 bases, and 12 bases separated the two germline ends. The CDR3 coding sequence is TGTGCCAGTAGTCCAAGGGGGGGTCAAGAGACCCAGTACTTC. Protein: CASSPRGGQETQYF.

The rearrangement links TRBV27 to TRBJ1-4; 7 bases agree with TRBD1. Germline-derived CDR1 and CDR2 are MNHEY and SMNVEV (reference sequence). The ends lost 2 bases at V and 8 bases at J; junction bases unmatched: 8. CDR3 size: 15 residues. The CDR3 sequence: CASSLLRGLGEKLFF. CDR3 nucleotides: TGTGCCAGCAGTTTACTTAGGGGGCTCGGCGAAAAACTGTTTTTT.

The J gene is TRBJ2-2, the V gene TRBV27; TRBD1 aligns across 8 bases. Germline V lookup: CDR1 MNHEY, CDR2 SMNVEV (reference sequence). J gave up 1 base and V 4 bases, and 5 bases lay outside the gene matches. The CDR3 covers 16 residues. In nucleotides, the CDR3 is TGTGCCAGCAGTTCCGTAACAGGGGGGAACACCGGGGAGCTGTTTTTT. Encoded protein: CASSSVTGGNTGELFF.

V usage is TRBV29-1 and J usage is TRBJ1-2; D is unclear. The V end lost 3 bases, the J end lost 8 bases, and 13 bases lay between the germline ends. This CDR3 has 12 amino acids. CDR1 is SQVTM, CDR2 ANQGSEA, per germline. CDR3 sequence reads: CSVEALREGYTF. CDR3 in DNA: TGCAGCGTTGAGGCCCTCCGGGAGGGCTACACCTTC.

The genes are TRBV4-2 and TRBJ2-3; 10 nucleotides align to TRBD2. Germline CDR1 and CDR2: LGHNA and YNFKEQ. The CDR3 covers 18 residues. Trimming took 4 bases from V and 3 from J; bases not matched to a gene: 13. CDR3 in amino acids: CASSLPLGTSEVTDTQYF. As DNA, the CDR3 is TGTGCCAGCAGCCTCCCACTCGGGACTAGCGAAGTGACAGATACGCAGTATTTT.